This T cell receptor (beta chain) was documented in a study of technical replicates of blood from a handful of donors. V shed 1 base and J 5 bases; nucleotides not matched to a gene: 5. The CDR3 loop spans 16 amino acids. CDR1 is MGHRA and CDR2 is YSYEKL in the germline V gene. The assay was immunoSEQ multiplex PCR, and TCRdb's table has in-frame clones only and misses some. The data contain about 70,000 clones, approximately 95% of them singletons. The chain joins TRBV4-1 to TRBJ2-2, with 9 bases aligning to TRBD2. Sequenced material: T cells isolated from PBMCs. The TCR was taken from a human donor in good health. The DNA for the CDR3 is TGCGCCAGCAGCCAAGTAGCGGGAGAGGAGACCGGGGAGCTGTTTTTT. Protein sequence: CASSQVAGEETGELFF.